This T cell receptor beta chain was obtained from a study of blood T cell repertoires in COVID-19. Germline V gene sequence: CDR1 MNHEY, CDR2 SVGEGT. CDR3 length: 12 residues. V shed 4 bases and J shed 6 bases, with 7 bases lying between them. The protocol was immunoSEQ multiplex PCR, while the TCRdb copy is restricted to in-frame clones and leaves out a portion. This repertoire shows roughly 57,000 clones, approximately 80% found once; its top ten account for 43%. The rearrangement joins TRBV6-2 or TRBV6-3 to TRBJ1-5; no firm D call. Source material: peripheral blood. This clonotype was sampled from a man aged 70-80 years with active or convalescent COVID-19. The CDR3 loop reads CASSLWSQPQHF. The CDR3 bases are TGTGCCAGCAGTTTATGGAGTCAGCCCCAGCATTTT.